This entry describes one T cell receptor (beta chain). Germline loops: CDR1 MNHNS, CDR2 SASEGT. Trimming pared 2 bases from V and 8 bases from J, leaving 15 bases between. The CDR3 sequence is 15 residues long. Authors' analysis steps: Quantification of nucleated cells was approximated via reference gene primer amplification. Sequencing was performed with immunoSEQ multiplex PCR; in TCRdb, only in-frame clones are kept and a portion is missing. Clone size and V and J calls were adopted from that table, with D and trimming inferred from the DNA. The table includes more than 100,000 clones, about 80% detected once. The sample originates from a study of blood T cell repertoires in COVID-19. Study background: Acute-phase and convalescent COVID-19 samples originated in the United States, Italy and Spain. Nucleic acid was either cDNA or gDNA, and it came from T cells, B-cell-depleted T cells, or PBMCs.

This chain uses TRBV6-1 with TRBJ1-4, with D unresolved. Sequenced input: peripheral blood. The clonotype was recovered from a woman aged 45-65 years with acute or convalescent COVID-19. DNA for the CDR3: TGTGCCAGCAGTGAACTTCGGTATCGAGGCGAAAAACTGTTTTTT. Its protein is CASSELRYRGEKLFF.